The clone carrying this T cell receptor beta chain was recorded a few times. The antigen remains unidentified. This record belongs to a study of beta chain features in type 1 diabetes. Study conclusions and caveats: When Type 1 diabetes patients were examined, their TCRB CDR3s proved moderately but significantly shorter in all four CD4+ subsets.

TCRB transcripts that were expressed got sequenced, as all of the isolated RNA had been reverse transcribed. TCRdb keeps only in-frame clones here, not all; method: immunoSEQ multiplex PCR. The sample contains 100,000 to 150,000 clones, 16% of which appear only once. Via the markers CD45RO/CCR7/CD25/CD127/CD95/CD27, stem cell-like memory, regulatory, central memory and naive CD4+ cells were sorted. Germline lookup yields CDR1 ENHRY and CDR2 SYGVKD. V was pared by 11 bases and J by 8 bases, with 18 bases between. This CDR3 is built from 12 residues. V usage is TRBV10-3 and J usage is TRBJ1-2; the D gene is possibly TRBD1 (6 bases). Sequences were obtained from central memory CD4+ T cells from blood. The TCR comes from a man in his thirties or forties with type 1 diabetes. CDR3 residues: CASTSTGEGYTF. CDR3 DNA: TGTGCCTCGACGTCGACAGGAGAGGGCTACACCTTC.